The 2 T cell receptor beta chains given below trace back to one sample, sequenced in a study of PD-1 blockade in classical Hodgkin lymphoma. Libraries were prepared by immunoSEQ multiplex PCR; TCRdb keeps only in-frame clonotypes and omits some of them. Among 35,000 to 50,000 clones listed, approximately 72% were seen once. Following autologous stem cell transplantation, relapse occurred in every patient, and exposure to brentuximab vedotin varied. This material consisted of peripheral blood mononuclear cells (PBMCs), taken before the second cycle of nivolumab. The receptors shown here come from a human donor with classical Hodgkin lymphoma.

The genes are TRBV2 and TRBJ2-3; D is possibly TRBD2 (6 bases). V lost 5 bases to trimming and J lost 2 bases, with 11 bases between them. Germline CDR1 is SNHLY and CDR2 is FYNNEI. This CDR3 contains 14 residues. The CDR3 reads CASSTGTYTDTQYF. The DNA of the CDR3 is TGTGCCAGCAGTACCGGGACTTACACAGATACGCAGTATTTT.

The sample holds a few counts of this clone. The chain has TRBV28 and TRBJ2-2, with TRBD1 matching 8 bases. The CDR3 spans 17 residues. Per the germline V gene, CDR1 is MDHEN and CDR2 is SYDVKM. The J segment lost 4 bases and the V segment lost 3 bases, leaving 10 bases of the junction unmatched. The CDR3, as DNA: TGTGCCAGCAGTTTTTCCGCAGGACAGGGCTTCACCGGGGAGCTGTTTTTT. Its translation: CASSFSAGQGFTGELFF.